The clone carrying this T cell receptor (beta chain) turned up a few times. Assay: immunoSEQ multiplex PCR; the TCRdb copy retains only in-frame clones and omits some. The sample lists 130,000 or so clones, approximately 88% seen once, with more than 2% in the top ten. The sample is drawn from a study of blood T cell repertoires in COVID-19. Study information: Researchers got acute and convalescent COVID-19 samples from the United States, Italy and Spain. In each case, the material was cDNA or gDNA derived from T cells, B-cell-depleted T cells, or PBMCs.

The germline V gene has CDR1 LGHDT and CDR2 YNNKEL (reference sequence). The CDR3 runs 16 residues. V lost 3 bases to trimming and J lost 4 bases; unmatched junction nucleotides: 11. The receptor comes from an older man with active COVID-19. The rearrangement joins TRBV3-1 (or the pseudogene TRBV3-2) to TRBJ2-5; 7 bases align to TRBD2. Sequencing was carried out using peripheral blood. The CDR3 region has the DNA TGTGCCAGCAGCCATACTGAGGCAGGGAGGGGAGAGACCCAGTACTTC. Amino acid sequence: CASSHTEAGRGETQYF.